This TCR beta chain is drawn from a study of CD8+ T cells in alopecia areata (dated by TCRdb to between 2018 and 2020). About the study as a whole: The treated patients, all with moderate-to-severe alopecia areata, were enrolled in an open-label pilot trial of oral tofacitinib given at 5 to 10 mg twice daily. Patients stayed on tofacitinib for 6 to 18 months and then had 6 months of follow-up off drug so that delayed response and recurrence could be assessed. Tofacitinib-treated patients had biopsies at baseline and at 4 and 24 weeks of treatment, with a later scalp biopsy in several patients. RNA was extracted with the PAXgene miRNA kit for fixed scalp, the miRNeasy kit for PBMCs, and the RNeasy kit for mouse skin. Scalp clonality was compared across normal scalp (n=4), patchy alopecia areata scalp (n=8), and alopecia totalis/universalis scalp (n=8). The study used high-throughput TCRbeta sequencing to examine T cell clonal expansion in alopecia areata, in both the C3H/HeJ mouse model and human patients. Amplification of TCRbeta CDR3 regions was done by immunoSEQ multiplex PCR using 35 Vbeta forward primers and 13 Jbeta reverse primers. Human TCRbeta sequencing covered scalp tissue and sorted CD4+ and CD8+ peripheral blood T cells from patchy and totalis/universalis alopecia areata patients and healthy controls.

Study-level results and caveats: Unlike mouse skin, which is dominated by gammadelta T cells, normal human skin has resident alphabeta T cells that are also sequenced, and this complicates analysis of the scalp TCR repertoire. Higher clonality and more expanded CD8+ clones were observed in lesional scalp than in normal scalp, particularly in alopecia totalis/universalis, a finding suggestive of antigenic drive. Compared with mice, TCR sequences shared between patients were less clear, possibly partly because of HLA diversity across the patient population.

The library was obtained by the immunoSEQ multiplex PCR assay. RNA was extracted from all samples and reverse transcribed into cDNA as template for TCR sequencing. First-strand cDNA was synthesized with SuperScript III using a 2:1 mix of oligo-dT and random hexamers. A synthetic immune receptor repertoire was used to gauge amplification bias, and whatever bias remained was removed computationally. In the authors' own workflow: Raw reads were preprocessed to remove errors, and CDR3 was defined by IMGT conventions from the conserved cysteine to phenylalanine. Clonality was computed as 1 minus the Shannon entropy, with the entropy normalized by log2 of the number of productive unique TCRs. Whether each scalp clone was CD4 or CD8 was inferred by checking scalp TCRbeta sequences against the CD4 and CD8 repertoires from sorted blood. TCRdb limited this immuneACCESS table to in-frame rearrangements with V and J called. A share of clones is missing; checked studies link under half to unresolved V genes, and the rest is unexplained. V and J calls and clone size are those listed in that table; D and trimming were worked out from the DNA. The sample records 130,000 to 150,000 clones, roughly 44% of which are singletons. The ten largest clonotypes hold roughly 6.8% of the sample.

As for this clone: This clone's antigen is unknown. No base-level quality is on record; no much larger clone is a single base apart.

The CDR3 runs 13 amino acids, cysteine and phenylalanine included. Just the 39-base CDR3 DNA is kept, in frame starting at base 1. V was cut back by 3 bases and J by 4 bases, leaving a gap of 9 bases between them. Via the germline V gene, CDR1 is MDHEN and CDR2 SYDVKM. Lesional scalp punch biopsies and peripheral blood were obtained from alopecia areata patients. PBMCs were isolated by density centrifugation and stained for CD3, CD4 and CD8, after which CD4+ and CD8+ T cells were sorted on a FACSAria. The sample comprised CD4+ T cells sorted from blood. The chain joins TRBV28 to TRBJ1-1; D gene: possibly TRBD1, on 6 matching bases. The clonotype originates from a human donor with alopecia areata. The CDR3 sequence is CASSFGGGTEAFF. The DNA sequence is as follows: TGTGCCAGCAGTTTCGGGGGCGGCACTGAAGCTTTCTTT. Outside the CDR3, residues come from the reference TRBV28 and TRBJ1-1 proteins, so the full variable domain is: DVKVTQSSRYLVKRTGEKVFLECVQDMDHENMFWYRQDPGLGLRLIYFSYDVKMKEKGDIPEGYSVSREKKERFSLILESASTNQTSMYLCASSFGGGTEAFFGQGTRLTVV.